The 13 T cell receptor beta chains reported below all come from one sample, sequenced in a study of T cells expressing NK-cell markers. TCRdb re-called the 5' RACE reads and shows each CDR3 protein once, DNA omitted. The sample totals around 100,000 distinct CDR3 sequences. Material for sequencing was blood T cells: a sorted CD56 or NKG2C T cell subset, CD4+ or CD8+ T cells, or bulk PBMC T cells (not recorded which). The source of these receptors is a woman aged 18 to 75 in good health.

V and J are TRBV27 and TRBJ2-1; TCRdb reports TRBD1, a call that lacks DNA to check it against. CDR1 is MNHEY, CDR2 SMNVEV, per germline (reference sequence). The CDR3 runs to 12 residues. The CDR3 sequence: CASTDNSNEQFF.

This chain's CDR3 is CASSSLQGPNQPQHF. The chain carries TRBV11-2 and TRBJ1-5; TCRdb proposes TRBD1, but this gene call is untestable without DNA. Germline V gene data show CDR1 as SGHAT and CDR2 as FQNNGV. The CDR3 is 15 amino acids.

The chain has TRBV30 and TRBJ1-4; TCRdb selects TRBD1, and the lack of DNA leaves this call unchecked. The CDR3 spans 14 residues. Germline loops: CDR1 GTSNPN, CDR2 SVGIG (reference sequence). CDR3: CAWSVQGGDEKLFF.

The V gene is TRBV24-1, the J gene TRBJ2-1; the TCRdb call, TRBD2, lacks DNA for checking. Per the germline V gene, CDR1 is KGHDR and CDR2 is SFDVKD. This CDR3 contains 17 residues. The CDR3 is CATSDYSGKTLQYEQFF.

V gene TRBV28 combines with J gene TRBJ2-6; TCRdb reports TRBD2, a call that lacks DNA to check it against. The CDR3 covers 19 residues. Germline-derived CDR1 and CDR2 are MDHEN and SYDVKM. CDR3 sequence reads: CASNPGGVEGPSGANVLTF.

V is TRBV7-3 and J is TRBJ2-1; TCRdb lists TRBD2, though no DNA is available to test this call. The CDR3 sequence is 17 residues long. CDR1 and CDR2 (germline): SGHTA, FQGTGA. CDR3: CASSRGLAGGLLDEQFF.

The chain uses TRBV7-9 and TRBJ2-7. The CDR3 runs to 13 residues. CDR1 SEHNR and CDR2 FQNEAQ come from the germline V gene (reference sequence). CDR3 residues: CASSLGGTSEQYF.

This CDR3 reads CASSYSSAGAYEQYF. The chain recombines TRBV6-5 with TRBJ2-7; TCRdb selects TRBD1, and the lack of DNA leaves this call unchecked. The CDR3 has 15 amino acids. Germline loops: CDR1 MNHEY, CDR2 SVGAGI.

The chain joins TRBV5-1 to TRBJ1-1; TCRdb lists TRBD1, though no DNA is available to test this call. There are 16 residues in the CDR3. CDR1 SGHRS and CDR2 YFSETQ come from the germline V gene. The CDR3 protein is CASSFGTVNVFTEAFF.

The rearrangement joins TRBV11-2 to TRBJ2-3; absent DNA, TCRdb's TRBD1 call cannot be checked. CDR3 length: 16 amino acids. Germline CDR1 is SGHAT and CDR2 is FQNNGV. CDR3 region: CASSRGTGAFTDTQYF.

V and J are TRBV28 and TRBJ2-5; TCRdb selects TRBD1, and the lack of DNA leaves this call unchecked. The CDR3 has 16 amino acids. Germline loops: CDR1 MDHEN, CDR2 SYDVKM. The CDR3 loop is CASSPYPGTIQETQYF.

The V and J genes are TRBV25-1 and TRBJ2-5. CDR1 and CDR2 (germline): MGHDK, SYGVNS. This CDR3 comprises 12 residues. The CDR3 sequence is CASSEIGETQYF. Filled out from reference TRBV25-1 and TRBJ2-5, the complete variable domain reads EADIYQTPRYLVIGTGKKITLECSQTMGHDKMYWYQQDPGMELHLIHYSYGVNSTEKGDLSSESTVSRIRTEHFPLTLESARPSHTSQYLCASSEIGETQYFGPGTRLLVL.

This chain links TRBV7-8 with TRBJ2-2. Germline assignment: CDR1 SGHVS and CDR2 FQNEAQ. This CDR3 is built from 12 residues. The CDR3 spells CAERGNTGELFF.